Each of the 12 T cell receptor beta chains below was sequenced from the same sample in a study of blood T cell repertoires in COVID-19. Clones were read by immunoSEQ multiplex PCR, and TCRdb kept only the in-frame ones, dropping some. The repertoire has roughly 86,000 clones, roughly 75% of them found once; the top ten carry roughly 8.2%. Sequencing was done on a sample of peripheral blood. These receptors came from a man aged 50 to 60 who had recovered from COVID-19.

The DNA for the CDR3 is TGTGCCAGCAGCTCCGACAGTTTATCTGGAAACACCATATATTTT. It translates to CASSSDSLSGNTIYF. The genes are TRBV2 and TRBJ1-3, with D possibly being TRBD1 (5 bases). CDR3 length equals 15 residues. Trimming left V 6 bases short and J 1 base short, with 13 bases between. Germline V gives CDR1 SNHLY, CDR2 FYNNEI.

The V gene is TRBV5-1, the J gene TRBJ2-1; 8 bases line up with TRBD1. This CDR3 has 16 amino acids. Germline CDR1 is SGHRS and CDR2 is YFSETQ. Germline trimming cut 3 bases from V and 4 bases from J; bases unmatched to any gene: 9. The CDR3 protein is CASSSGDRGLYNEQFF. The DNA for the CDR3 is TGCGCCAGCAGCTCAGGCGACAGGGGCCTTTACAATGAGCAGTTCTTC.

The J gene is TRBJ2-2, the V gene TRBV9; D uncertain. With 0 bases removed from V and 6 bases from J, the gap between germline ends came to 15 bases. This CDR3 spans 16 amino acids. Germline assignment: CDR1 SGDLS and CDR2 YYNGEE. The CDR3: CASSVARPSGPGELFF. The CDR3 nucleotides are TGTGCCAGCAGCGTAGCTCGGCCCTCTGGGCCCGGGGAGCTGTTTTTT.

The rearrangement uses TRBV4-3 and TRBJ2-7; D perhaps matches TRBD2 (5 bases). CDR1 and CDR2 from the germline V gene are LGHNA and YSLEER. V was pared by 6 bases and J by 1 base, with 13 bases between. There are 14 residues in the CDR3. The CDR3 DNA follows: TGCGCCAGCAGTTTCGGACTCTCTTCCTACGAGCAGTACTTC. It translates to CASSFGLSSYEQYF.

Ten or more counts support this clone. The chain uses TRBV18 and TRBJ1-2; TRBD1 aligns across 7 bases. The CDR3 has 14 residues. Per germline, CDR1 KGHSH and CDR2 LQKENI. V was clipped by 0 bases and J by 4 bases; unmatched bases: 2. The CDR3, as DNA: TGTGCCAGCTCACCACCCGGACAGGCCTATGGCTACACCTTC. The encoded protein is CASSPPGQAYGYTF.

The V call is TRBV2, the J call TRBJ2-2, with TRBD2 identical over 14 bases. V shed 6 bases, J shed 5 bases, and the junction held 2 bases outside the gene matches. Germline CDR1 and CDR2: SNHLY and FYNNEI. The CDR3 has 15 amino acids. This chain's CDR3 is CASRGLAGVTGELFF. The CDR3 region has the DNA TGTGCCAGCAGGGGACTAGCGGGAGTTACCGGGGAGCTGTTTTTT.

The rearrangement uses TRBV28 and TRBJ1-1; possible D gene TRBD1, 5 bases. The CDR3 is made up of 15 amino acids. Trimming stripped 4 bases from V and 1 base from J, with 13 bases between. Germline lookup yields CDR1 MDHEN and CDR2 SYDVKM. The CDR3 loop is CASSSNLGANTEAFF. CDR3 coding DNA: TGTGCCAGCAGTTCCAACTTAGGGGCGAACACTGAAGCTTTCTTT.

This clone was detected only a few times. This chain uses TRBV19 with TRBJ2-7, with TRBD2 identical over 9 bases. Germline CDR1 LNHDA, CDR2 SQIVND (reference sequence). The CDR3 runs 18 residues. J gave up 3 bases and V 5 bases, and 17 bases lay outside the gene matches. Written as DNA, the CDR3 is TGTGCCAGTAGTTCATCAGGCGGGACTAGCAAAAAAAGCTACGAGCAGTACTTC. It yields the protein CASSSSGGTSKKSYEQYF.

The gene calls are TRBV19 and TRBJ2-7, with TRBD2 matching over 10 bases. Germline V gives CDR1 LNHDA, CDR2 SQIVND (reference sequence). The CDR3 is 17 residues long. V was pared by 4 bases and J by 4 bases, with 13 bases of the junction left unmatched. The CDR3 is CASSSNGLSGRSYEQYF. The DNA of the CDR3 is TGTGCCAGTAGTAGCAACGGTCTTAGCGGGAGGTCGTACGAGCAGTACTTC.

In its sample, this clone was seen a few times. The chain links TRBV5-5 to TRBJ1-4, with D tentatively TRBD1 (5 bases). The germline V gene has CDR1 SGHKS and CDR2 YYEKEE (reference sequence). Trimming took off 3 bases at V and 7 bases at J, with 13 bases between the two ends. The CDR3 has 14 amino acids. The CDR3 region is CASSWGGGSEKLFF. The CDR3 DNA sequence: TGTGCCAGCAGCTGGGGCGGGGGTAGTGAAAAACTGTTTTTT.

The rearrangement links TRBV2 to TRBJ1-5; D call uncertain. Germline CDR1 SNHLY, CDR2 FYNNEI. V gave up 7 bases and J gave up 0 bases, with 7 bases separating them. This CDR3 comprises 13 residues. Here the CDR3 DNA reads TGTGCCAGCAATCCCAGTAGCAATCAGCCCCAGCATTTT. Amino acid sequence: CASNPSSNQPQHF.

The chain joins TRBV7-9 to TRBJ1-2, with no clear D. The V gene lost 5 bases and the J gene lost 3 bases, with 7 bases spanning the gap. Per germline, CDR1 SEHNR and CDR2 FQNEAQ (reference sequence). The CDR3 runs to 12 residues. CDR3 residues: CASSRQDYGYTF. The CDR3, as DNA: TGTGCCAGCAGCCGTCAGGACTATGGCTACACCTTC.